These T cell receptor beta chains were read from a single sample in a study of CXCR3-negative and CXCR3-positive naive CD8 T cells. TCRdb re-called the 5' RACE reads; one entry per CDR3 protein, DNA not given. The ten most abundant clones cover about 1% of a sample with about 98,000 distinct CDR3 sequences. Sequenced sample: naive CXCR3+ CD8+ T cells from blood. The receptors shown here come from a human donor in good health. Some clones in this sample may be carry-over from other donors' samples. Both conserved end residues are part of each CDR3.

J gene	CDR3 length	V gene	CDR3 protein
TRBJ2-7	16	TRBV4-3	CASSQDEGTGSYEQYF
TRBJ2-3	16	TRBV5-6	CASSGGTSGGTDTQYF
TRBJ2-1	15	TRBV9	CASSVGQLAYNEQFF
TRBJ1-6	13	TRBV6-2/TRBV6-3	CASSGQPNSPLHF
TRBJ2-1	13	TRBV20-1	CSAIVPDYNEQFF
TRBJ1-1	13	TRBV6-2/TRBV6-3	CASSPGLHTEAFF
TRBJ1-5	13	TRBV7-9	CASSSFENQPQHF
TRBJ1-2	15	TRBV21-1	CASSAPGMADYGYTF
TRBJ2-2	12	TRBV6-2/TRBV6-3	CASRDNTGELFF
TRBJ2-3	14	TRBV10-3	CAIGLAGAGDTQYF
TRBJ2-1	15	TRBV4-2	CASSLDRGTYNEQFF
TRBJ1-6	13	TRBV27	CASGTGRGSPLHF
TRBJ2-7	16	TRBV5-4	CASSPGGAGATYEQYF
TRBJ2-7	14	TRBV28	CASSPGHGPYEQYF
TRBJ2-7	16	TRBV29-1	CSVVDFDSPSSYEQYF
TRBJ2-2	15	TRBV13	CASSHALTGPGELFF
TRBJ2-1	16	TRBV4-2	CASSDLEGSYYNEQFF
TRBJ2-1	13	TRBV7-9	CASSFPSSDEQFF
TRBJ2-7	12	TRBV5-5	CASSSGTAEQYF
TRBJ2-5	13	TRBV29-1	CSGGTGGFETQYF
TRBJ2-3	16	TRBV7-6	CASSLGAGTSTDTQYF
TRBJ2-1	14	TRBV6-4	CASSDGGANNEQFF
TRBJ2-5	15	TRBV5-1	CASSLVPGGLETQYF